Listed here are 17 T cell receptor beta chains from one sample, sequenced in a study of blood T cell repertoires in COVID-19. Sequencing used immunoSEQ multiplex PCR; TCRdb keeps in-frame clones, though not all of them. This sample yields about 25,000 clones, of which 85% to 90% are seen a single time; 15% to 20% belongs to the top ten. The sample was peripheral blood. The receptors originated from a man in his sixties or seventies with acute or convalescent COVID-19.

The J gene is TRBJ2-5, the V gene TRBV29-1; 13 bases are a match to TRBD2. With 0 bases clipped from V and 5 bases from J, the junction kept 9 bases outside the gene matches. CDR3 size: 17 residues. CDR1 is SQVTM, CDR2 ANQGSEA, per germline. CDR3 sequence reads: CSVEDATSGRPPETQYF. The CDR3 nucleotides read TGCAGCGTTGAAGATGCGACTAGCGGGAGGCCACCCGAGACCCAGTACTTC.

The V gene is TRBV28, the J gene TRBJ2-5; 11 nucleotides agree with TRBD1. The CDR3 covers 15 residues. The junction had 6 bases not matched to a gene; V was cut back by 5 bases and J by 4 bases. Germline V gene data show CDR1 as MDHEN and CDR2 as SYDVKM. The CDR3 DNA is TGTGCCAGCAGTCCAGGGGACAGGGGGGGAGAGACCCAGTACTTC. Encoded protein: CASSPGDRGGETQYF. The complete variable domain, with remaining parts taken from reference TRBV28 and TRBJ2-5, reads DVKVTQSSRYLVKRTGEKVFLECVQDMDHENMFWYRQDPGLGLRLIYFSYDVKMKEKGDIPEGYSVSREKKERFSLILESASTNQTSMYLCASSPGDRGGETQYFGPGTRLLVL.

The V gene is TRBV11-2, the J gene TRBJ1-4; 7 nucleotides align to TRBD1. V dropped 4 bases and J dropped 2; count of bases not matched to a gene: 4. Germline V gene data show CDR1 as SGHAT and CDR2 as FQNNGV. This CDR3 is 15 amino acids long. Here the CDR3 reads CASSSSDRTNEKLFF. In DNA form, the CDR3 reads TGTGCCAGCAGCTCGTCGGACAGGACTAATGAAAAACTGTTTTTT.

This chain joins TRBV5-4 and TRBJ2-1; the D gene is possibly TRBD1 (6 bases). V shed 2 bases and J shed 5 bases, with 8 bases lying between them. This CDR3 is 13 amino acids long. Per the germline V gene, CDR1 is SGHNT and CDR2 is YYREEE (reference sequence). The CDR3 nucleotides are TGTGCCAGCAGCTTTCGGGACAACAATGAGCAGTTCTTC. Amino acids: CASSFRDNNEQFF.

The rearrangement uses TRBV4-1 and TRBJ2-3; TRBD2 matches at 8 bases. The length of the CDR3 is 17 residues. J gave up 4 bases and V 1 base, and 10 bases lay outside the gene matches. CDR1 and CDR2 from the germline V gene are MGHRA and YSYEKL. The CDR3 protein is CASSQGRLLAVPDTQYF. The DNA of the CDR3 is TGCGCCAGCAGCCAAGGAAGGTTACTAGCGGTCCCAGATACGCAGTATTTT.

This chain uses TRBV18 with TRBJ2-1; TRBD2 matches at 12 bases. V lost 3 bases, J lost 5 bases, and 8 bases stayed unmatched. Germline CDR1 and CDR2: KGHSH and LQKENI. The CDR3 consists of 17 residues. The CDR3 sequence: CASSPRSGLAGNNEQFF. The CDR3 bases are TGTGCCAGCTCACCTCGATCGGGACTAGCGGGTAACAATGAGCAGTTCTTC. The full variable domain, with the rest looked up from reference TRBV18 and TRBJ2-1, is NAGVMQNPRHLVRRRGQEARLRCSPMKGHSHVYWYRQLPEEGLKFMVYLQKENIIDESGMPKERFSAEFPKEGPSILRIQQVVRGDSAAYFCASSPRSGLAGNNEQFFGPGTRLTVL.

This rearrangement joins TRBV11-2 to TRBJ2-7; TRBD1 aligns across 9 bases. With 6 bases clipped from V and 6 bases from J, the junction kept 15 bases outside the gene matches. The CDR3 extends over 16 amino acids. The germline V gene encodes CDR1 SGHAT and CDR2 FQNNGV. The CDR3 DNA reads as TGTGCCAGCAGTTCCCCCCGGTGGGACAGGGCCCGCGAGCAGTACTTC. Protein sequence: CASSSPRWDRAREQYF. Based on the CDR3 plus reference TRBV11-2 and TRBJ2-7, the full variable domain is EAGVAQSPRYKIIEKRQSVAFWCNPISGHATLYWYQQILGQGPKLLIQFQNNGVVDDSQLPKDRFSAERLKGVDSTLKIQPAKLEDSAVYLCASSSPRWDRAREQYFGPGTRLTVT.

The rearrangement joins TRBV19 to TRBJ1-6, with D unclear. The V end was cut by 5 bases, the J end by 3 bases, with 11 bases between. This CDR3 is built from 15 residues. Germline CDR1 and CDR2: LNHDA and SQIVND (reference sequence). CDR3 residues: CASSPPGIYNSPLHF. The CDR3 DNA reads TGTGCCAGTAGTCCCCCCGGGATCTATAATTCACCCCTCCACTTT.

This chain links TRBV7-2 with TRBJ2-3; 7 bases match TRBD2. This CDR3 comprises 15 residues. Germline CDR1 reads SGHTA; CDR2 reads FQGNSA. V lost 0 bases, J lost 5 bases, and 5 bases stayed unmatched. This CDR3 is CASSLARVAGDTQYF. CDR3 coding DNA: TGTGCCAGCAGCTTAGCGCGAGTAGCGGGAGATACGCAGTATTTT.

The chain has TRBV7-9 and TRBJ2-7; TRBD1 aligns across 9 bases. Germline V gene data show CDR1 as SEHNR and CDR2 as FQNEAQ (reference sequence). The CDR3 spans 14 residues. Trimming removed 2 bases from V and 5 bases from J; junction bases left unmatched: 4. CDR3 region: CASSLRDRVDEQYF. CDR3 sequence (DNA): TGTGCCAGCAGCTTAAGGGACAGGGTGGACGAGCAGTACTTC.

This clone was observed once. J is TRBJ1-5 and V is TRBV2, with D unresolved. The V gene's germline CDR1 is SNHLY and CDR2 FYNNEI. V was pared by 7 bases and J by 5 bases, with 12 bases between. This CDR3 contains 13 residues. The DNA for the CDR3 is TGTGCCAGCACCACATTACTAGATCAGCCCCAGCATTTT. It yields the protein CASTTLLDQPQHF.

This clone was found a few times. The CDR3 DNA sequence: TGTGCCACCAGTACTACCGCTAGCGGGAGTTTTGAGACCCAGTACTTC. Protein sequence: CATSTTASGSFETQYF. The chain carries TRBV24-1 and TRBJ2-5; 10 nucleotides match TRBD2. Germline CDR1 reads KGHDR; CDR2 reads SFDVKD. The V and J ends lost 6 bases and 5 bases, in that order; junction bases with no gene match: 11. CDR3 size: 16 residues.

The chain employs TRBV15 and TRBJ1-3; 10 bases are a match to TRBD1. Germline V CDR1 and CDR2: LNHNV, YYDKDF (reference sequence). J gave up 4 bases and V 4 bases, and 4 bases lay outside the gene matches. This CDR3 comprises 15 residues. In DNA, the CDR3 is TGTGCCACCAGCACGGACAGGGGGTCGGGAAACACCATATATTTT. It translates to CATSTDRGSGNTIYF.

This chain connects TRBV7-9 to TRBJ1-1, with 8 bases identical to TRBD1. V was pared by 2 bases and J by 3 bases, with 2 bases of the junction left unmatched. There are 14 residues in the CDR3. Germline V gives CDR1 SEHNR, CDR2 FQNEAQ (reference sequence). CDR3 coding DNA: TGTGCCAGCAGCTTACAGGGGGCCTACACTGAAGCTTTCTTT. This sequence encodes CASSLQGAYTEAFF.

This clone was counted a single time. The CDR3 is CASSQGASEAFF. DNA of the CDR3: TGCGCCAGCAGCCAGGGGGCAAGTGAAGCTTTCTTT. This chain joins TRBV4-1 and TRBJ1-1, with D possibly being TRBD1 (6 bases). Trimming cost V 3 bases and J 7 bases, with 9 bases left between them. This CDR3 spans 12 amino acids. The germline V gene has CDR1 MGHRA and CDR2 YSYEKL.

V usage is TRBV18 and J usage is TRBJ2-5; D is unresolved. Trimming removed 3 bases at V and 0 bases at J, with 11 bases between. The CDR3 sequence is 15 residues long. Germline CDR1 KGHSH, CDR2 LQKENI. This CDR3 reads CASSPQLEYQETQYF. The CDR3 DNA reads as TGTGCCAGCTCACCTCAACTTGAATACCAAGAGACCCAGTACTTC. Filled out from reference TRBV18 and TRBJ2-5, the complete variable domain reads NAGVMQNPRHLVRRRGQEARLRCSPMKGHSHVYWYRQLPEEGLKFMVYLQKENIIDESGMPKERFSAEFPKEGPSILRIQQVVRGDSAAYFCASSPQLEYQETQYFGPGTRLLVL.

CDR3 residues: CASSRGATSGRGSHEQFF. CDR3 coding DNA: TGTGCCAGCAGCCGCGGAGCGACTAGCGGGAGAGGTAGCCATGAGCAGTTCTTC. This rearrangement joins TRBV4-2 to TRBJ2-1; 12 nucleotides align to TRBD2. This CDR3 contains 18 residues. V shed 4 bases and J 8 bases; nucleotides not matched to a gene: 15. Germline V lookup: CDR1 LGHNA, CDR2 YNFKEQ.